This T cell receptor beta chain was identified in a study of T cell changes during pregnancy in multiple sclerosis. CDR1 is MNHEY, CDR2 SVGAGI, per germline. The CDR3 is made up of 14 amino acids. With V trimmed by 5 bases and J by 4 bases, 8 bases remained unmatched. The method was immunoSEQ multiplex PCR; TCRdb's version includes in-frame clones alone and lacks a portion of them. The data show roughly 35,000 clones, roughly 94% seen once. This clone appeared once. This receptor was identified in a female donor with multiple sclerosis, enrolled in a pregnancy study. This chain uses TRBV6-5 with TRBJ2-7; TRBD1 aligns across 7 bases. The input for sequencing was CD4+ T cells from peripheral blood mononuclear cells, taken after pregnancy. CDR3 DNA sequence: TGTGCCAGCAGTGAAGAGAACAGGGGATACGAGCAGTACTTC. This translates into CASSEENRGYEQYF.